What follows are 13 T cell receptor beta chains derived from one specimen sequenced in a study of cytotoxic CD8 clonotypes in ibrutinib-treated CLL. Libraries were prepared by immunoSEQ multiplex PCR; TCRdb keeps only in-frame clonotypes and omits some of them. The sample records around 16,000 clones, approximately 67% being singletons. Sequencing used PBMCs, obtained before ibrutinib treatment. All receptors derive from a human donor with chronic lymphocytic leukemia.

This chain joins TRBV30 and TRBJ2-1; TRBD1 agrees at 7 bases. The CDR3 sequence is 13 residues long. Germline trimming cut 1 base from V and 6 bases from J; bases unmatched to any gene: 3. Germline assignment: CDR1 GTSNPN and CDR2 SVGIG (reference sequence). CDR3 residues: CAWSAYRGNEQFF. CDR3 DNA: TGTGCCTGGAGTGCCTACAGGGGCAATGAGCAGTTCTTC.

The rearrangement uses TRBV2 and TRBJ1-1; D is perhaps TRBD1 (5 bases). There are 11 residues in the CDR3. Germline-derived CDR1 and CDR2 are SNHLY and FYNNEI. The V end was cut by 7 bases, the J end by 6 bases, with 9 bases between. The CDR3 spells CASTQTAEAFF. In nucleotides, the CDR3 is TGTGCCAGCACTCAGACAGCTGAAGCTTTCTTT.

This clone was counted between two and nine times. The chain carries TRBV5-1 and TRBJ2-1; maybe TRBD1 (6 bases). Germline V lookup: CDR1 SGHRS, CDR2 YFSETQ. This CDR3 has 16 residues. V gave up 4 bases and J gave up 7 bases, with 21 bases separating them. The CDR3 reads CASSSGQTPLWNEQFF. The CDR3 bases are TGCGCCAGCAGCAGTGGACAGACCCCCTTGTGGAATGAGCAGTTCTTC.

The chain carries TRBV7-9 and TRBJ2-7; TRBD1 aligns across 9 bases. The trim removed 4 bases at V and 2 bases at J, leaving 3 bases unmatched. Germline values: CDR1 SEHNR, CDR2 FQNEAQ (reference sequence). The CDR3 totals 14 residues. The CDR3 DNA sequence: TGTGCCAGCAGCTCACGGGACAGGGCCTACGAGCAGTACTTC. It codes for CASSSRDRAYEQYF.

The chain joins TRBV28 to TRBJ1-1, with D perhaps matching TRBD1 (5 bases). The CDR3 spans 12 residues. The germline V gene has CDR1 MDHEN and CDR2 SYDVKM. V lost 6 bases and J 10 bases, leaving 15 bases between the germline ends. CDR3 loop: CASSRPGQGAFF. In DNA, the CDR3 is TGTGCCAGCAGCAGACCGGGGCAAGGAGCTTTCTTT.

The chain combines TRBV27 with TRBJ2-2, with 11 bases that match TRBD2. The length of the CDR3 is 15 residues. Germline loops: CDR1 MNHEY, CDR2 SMNVEV (reference sequence). V shed 8 bases and J 6 bases; nucleotides not matched to a gene: 8. CDR3 protein: CASRTLAGGAGELFF. The CDR3, as DNA: TGTGCCAGCCGTACCCTAGCGGGGGGTGCCGGGGAGCTGTTTTTT.

This clone was seen only once. The rearrangement uses TRBV7-9 and TRBJ2-5, with TRBD1 matching over 7 bases. In germline, CDR1 is SEHNR, CDR2 FQNEAQ (reference sequence). Trimming at V came to 5 bases and at J to 3 bases, leaving 15 bases not matched to a gene. The CDR3 is 17 amino acids. The CDR3: CASSPQRDRERKETQYF. CDR3 in DNA: TGTGCCAGCAGCCCTCAGCGCGACAGGGAGAGGAAAGAGACCCAGTACTTC.

This chain joins TRBV19 and TRBJ2-6; D gene ambiguous. CDR3 length: 15 amino acids. The germline V gene encodes CDR1 LNHDA and CDR2 SQIVND (reference sequence). Between the trimmed V and J ends, which lost 5 bases and 1 base, there was a span of 9 bases. CDR3 DNA sequence: TGTGCCAGTAGTGATGGGTTATCTGGGGCCAACGTCCTGACTTTC. It yields the protein CASSDGLSGANVLTF.

The J gene is TRBJ2-7, the V gene TRBV6-6; 8 nucleotides align to TRBD1. The V gene's germline CDR1 is MNHNY and CDR2 SVGAGI (reference sequence). The CDR3 runs to 13 residues. The V segment lost 10 bases and the J segment 3 bases; nucleotides outside the gene matches: 8. CDR3 region: CATLSGGIYEQYF. The CDR3, as DNA: TGTGCCACCCTTTCAGGGGGCATCTACGAGCAGTACTTC.

The table lists this clone with a count of one. V gene TRBV10-2 combines with J gene TRBJ1-3; D might be TRBD1 (5 bases). The CDR3 has 16 residues. V shed 8 bases and J shed 0 bases, with 17 bases lying between them. In germline, CDR1 is WSHSY, CDR2 SAAADI. The CDR3 loop is CASAEGRLGSGNTIYF. The CDR3 region has the DNA TGCGCCAGCGCGGAGGGACGGCTAGGCTCTGGAAACACCATATATTTT.

V gene TRBV7-9 combines with J gene TRBJ1-2, with TRBD1 matching 8 bases. Germline V lookup: CDR1 SEHNR, CDR2 FQNEAQ (reference sequence). The CDR3 length is 15 residues. V lost 5 bases and J lost 6; bases outside the gene matches: 11. The CDR3 DNA reads TGTGCCAGCAGCCCAGGGACAGGTCTACTTCATGGCTACACCTTC. Amino acid sequence: CASSPGTGLLHGYTF.

V and J are TRBV29-1 and TRBJ1-1, with 7 bases identical to TRBD1. The CDR3 totals 14 residues. The V segment lost 7 bases and the J segment 0 bases; nucleotides outside the gene matches: 8. Looked up from germline, CDR1 is SQVTM and CDR2 is ANQGSEA. CDR3: CSAVPGQLNTEAFF. The CDR3 nucleotides are TGCAGCGCTGTACCGGGACAGCTGAACACTGAAGCTTTCTTT.

The chain links TRBV10-2 to TRBJ1-3; D is uncertain. The length of the CDR3 is 15 residues. V lost 0 bases and J 4 bases, leaving 10 bases between the germline ends. The germline gives CDR1 WSHSY, CDR2 SAAADI. CDR3 coding DNA: TGCGCCAGCAGTGAGTCGATCGGTTACGGAAACACCATATATTTT. It encodes CASSESIGYGNTIYF.